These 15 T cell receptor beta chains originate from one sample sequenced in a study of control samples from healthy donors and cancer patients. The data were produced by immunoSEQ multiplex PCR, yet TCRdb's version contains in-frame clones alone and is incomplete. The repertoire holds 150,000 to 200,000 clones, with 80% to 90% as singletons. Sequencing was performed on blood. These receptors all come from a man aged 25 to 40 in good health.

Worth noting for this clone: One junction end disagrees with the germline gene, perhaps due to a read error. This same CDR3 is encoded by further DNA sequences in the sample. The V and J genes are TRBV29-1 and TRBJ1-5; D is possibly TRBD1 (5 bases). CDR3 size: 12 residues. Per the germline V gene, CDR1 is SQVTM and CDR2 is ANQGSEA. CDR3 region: CSAGQANQPQHF. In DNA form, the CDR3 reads TGCAGCGCAGGACAAGCCAATCAGCCTCAGCATTTT.

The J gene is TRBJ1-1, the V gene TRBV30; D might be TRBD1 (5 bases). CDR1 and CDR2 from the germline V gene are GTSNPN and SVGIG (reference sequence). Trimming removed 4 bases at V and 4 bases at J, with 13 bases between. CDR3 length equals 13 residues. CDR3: CAWKVGVLTEAFF. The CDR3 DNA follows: TGTGCCTGGAAAGTAGGGGTCCTCACTGAAGCTTTCTTT.

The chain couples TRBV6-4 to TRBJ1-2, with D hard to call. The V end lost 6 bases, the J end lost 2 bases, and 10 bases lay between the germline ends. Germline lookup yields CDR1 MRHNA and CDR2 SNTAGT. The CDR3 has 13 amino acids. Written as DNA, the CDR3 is TGTGCCAGCAGAAAAGGCGGCAACTATGGCTACACCTTC. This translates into CASRKGGNYGYTF.

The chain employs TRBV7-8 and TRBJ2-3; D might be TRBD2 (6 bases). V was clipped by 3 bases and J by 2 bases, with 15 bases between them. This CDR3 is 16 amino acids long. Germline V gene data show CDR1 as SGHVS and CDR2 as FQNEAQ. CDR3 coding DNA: TGTGCCAGCAGCTTTCCCTGGGGGAGGCCCACAGATACGCAGTATTTT. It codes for CASSFPWGRPTDTQYF.

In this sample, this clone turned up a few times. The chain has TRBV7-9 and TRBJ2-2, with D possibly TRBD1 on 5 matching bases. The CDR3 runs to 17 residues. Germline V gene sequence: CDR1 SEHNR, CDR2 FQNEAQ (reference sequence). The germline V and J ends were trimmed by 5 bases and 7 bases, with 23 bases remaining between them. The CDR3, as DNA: TGTGCCAGCAGCCCACCGGTCCAGGGAACGGGCATCGGGGAGCTGTTTTTT. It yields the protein CASSPPVQGTGIGELFF.

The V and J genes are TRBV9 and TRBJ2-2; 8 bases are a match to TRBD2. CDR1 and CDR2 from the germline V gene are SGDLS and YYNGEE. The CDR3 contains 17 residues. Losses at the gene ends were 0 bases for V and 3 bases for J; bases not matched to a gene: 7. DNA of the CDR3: TGTGCCAGCAGCGTAGGAGCTAGCGGGTTATACACCGGGGAGCTGTTTTTT. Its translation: CASSVGASGLYTGELFF.

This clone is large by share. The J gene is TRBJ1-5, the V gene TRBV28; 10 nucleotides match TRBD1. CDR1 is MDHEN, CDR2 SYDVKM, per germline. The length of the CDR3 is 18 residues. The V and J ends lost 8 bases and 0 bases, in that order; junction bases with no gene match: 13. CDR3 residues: CASESRDRGYFSNQPQHF. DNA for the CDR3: TGTGCCAGCGAGTCTCGGGACAGGGGTTACTTTAGCAATCAGCCCCAGCATTTT.

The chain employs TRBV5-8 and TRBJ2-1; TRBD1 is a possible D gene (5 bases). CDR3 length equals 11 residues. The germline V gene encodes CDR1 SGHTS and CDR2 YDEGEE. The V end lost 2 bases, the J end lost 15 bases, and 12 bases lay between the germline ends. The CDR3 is CASSLDSLVFF. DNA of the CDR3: TGTGCCAGCAGCTTAGACAGCTTAGTGTTCTTC.

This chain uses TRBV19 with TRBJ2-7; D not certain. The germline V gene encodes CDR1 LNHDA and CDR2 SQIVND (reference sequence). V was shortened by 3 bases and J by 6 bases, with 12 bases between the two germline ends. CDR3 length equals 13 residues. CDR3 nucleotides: TGTGCCAGTAGTATCGACTCGGAAGGCGAGCAGTACTTC. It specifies CASSIDSEGEQYF.

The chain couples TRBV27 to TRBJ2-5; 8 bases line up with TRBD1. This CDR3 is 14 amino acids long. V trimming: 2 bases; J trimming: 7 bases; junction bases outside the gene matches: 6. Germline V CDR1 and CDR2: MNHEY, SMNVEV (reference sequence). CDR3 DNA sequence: TGTGCCAGCAGTTTAAAACAGGGGGTTGGGACCCAGTACTTC. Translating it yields CASSLKQGVGTQYF.

The chain's CDR3 is CASSLRRSLQPLHF. The CDR3 coding sequence is TGTGCCAGCAGTTTACGCCGGTCCCTACAGCCCCTCCACTTT. The chain carries TRBV28 and TRBJ1-6, with D hard to call. Trimming removed 2 bases at V and 13 bases at J, with 15 bases between. Germline assignment: CDR1 MDHEN and CDR2 SYDVKM. The CDR3 spans 14 residues.

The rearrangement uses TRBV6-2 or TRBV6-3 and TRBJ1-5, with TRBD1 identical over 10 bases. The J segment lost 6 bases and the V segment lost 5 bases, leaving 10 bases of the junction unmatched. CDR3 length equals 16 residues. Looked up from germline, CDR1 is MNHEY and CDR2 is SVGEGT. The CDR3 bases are TGTGCCAGCAGTCAAGACAGGGGGCTGACGAGTCAGCCCCAGCATTTT. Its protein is CASSQDRGLTSQPQHF.

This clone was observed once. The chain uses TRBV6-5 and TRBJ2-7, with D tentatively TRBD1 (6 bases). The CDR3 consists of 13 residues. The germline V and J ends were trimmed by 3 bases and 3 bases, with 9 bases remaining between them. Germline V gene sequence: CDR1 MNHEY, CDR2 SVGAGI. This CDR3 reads CASSYRTDYEQYF. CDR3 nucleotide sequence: TGTGCCAGCAGTTATAGGACAGACTACGAGCAGTACTTC.

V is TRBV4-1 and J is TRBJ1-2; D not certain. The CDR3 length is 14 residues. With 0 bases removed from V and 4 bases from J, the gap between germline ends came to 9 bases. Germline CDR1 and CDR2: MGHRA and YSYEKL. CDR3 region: CASSQEGTGYGYTF. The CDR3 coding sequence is TGCGCCAGCAGCCAAGAAGGAACGGGCTATGGCTACACCTTC.

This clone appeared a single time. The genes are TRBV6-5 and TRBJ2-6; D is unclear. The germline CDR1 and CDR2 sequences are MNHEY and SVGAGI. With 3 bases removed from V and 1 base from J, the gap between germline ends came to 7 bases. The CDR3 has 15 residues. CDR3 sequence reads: CASSYQSSGANVLTF. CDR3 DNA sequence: TGTGCCAGCAGTTATCAGAGTTCTGGGGCCAACGTCCTGACTTTC.